This note documents a single TCR beta chain sequence. Its antigen is unknown. Time point noted: after neoadjuvant nivolumab, at surgical resection. Method: immunoSEQ multiplex PCR; TCRdb's copy keeps in-frame clones and lacks some. The sample lists approximately 13,000 clones; approximately 74% were seen once. This sample is part of a study of neoadjuvant anti-PD-1 for oral cavity cancer. The V end was cut by 1 base, the J end by 6 bases, with 12 bases between. CDR1 is LNHNV, CDR2 YYDKDF, per germline (reference sequence). The CDR3 spans 14 residues. Notes on the study in general: Higher pretreatment Treg/Th17 ratios tracked higher pretreatment blood clonality. Non-responders to neoadjuvant nivolumab had significantly more clonal PBMC T cells than responders.

The origin of this receptor is a person between 35 and 79 years old with oral cavity squamous cell carcinoma. Here the sequenced sample was PBMCs, taken after nivolumab (anti-PD-1) treatment. J is TRBJ1-1 and V is TRBV15, with a weak D call TRBD1 (5 bases). The CDR3 nucleotides read TGTGCCACCAGCAGAGGAGGGGACCTCGCTGAAGCTTTCTTT. It encodes CATSRGGDLAEAFF. The full variable domain, its missing parts supplied by reference TRBV15 and TRBJ1-1, is DAMVIQNPRYQVTQFGKPVTLSCSQTLNHNVMYWYQQKSSQAPKLLFHYYDKDFNNEADTPDNFQSRRPNTSFCFLDIRSPGLGDTAMYLCATSRGGDLAEAFFGQGTRLTVV.